Shown below are 22 T cell receptor beta chains from a single sample sequenced in a study of blood T cell repertoires in COVID-19. Profiling relied on immunoSEQ multiplex PCR, and the TCRdb table lists in-frame clones only, not all of them. Among about 240,000 clones listed, 86% were seen once. The sequencing sample was made of peripheral blood. The origin of the receptors is a man aged 80 or over with acute or convalescent COVID-19.

This chain links TRBV7-2 with TRBJ1-1; D not resolved. The germline V and J ends were trimmed by 5 bases and 0 bases, with 10 bases remaining between them. Germline CDR1 is SGHTA and CDR2 is FQGNSA. The CDR3 length is 14 residues. CDR3: CASSPVGLNTEAFF. For the CDR3, the DNA is TGTGCCAGCAGCCCGGTCGGGTTGAACACTGAAGCTTTCTTT.

The rearrangement links TRBV18 to TRBJ2-7; TRBD1 matches at 9 bases. Trimming at V came to 3 bases and at J to 3 bases, leaving 6 bases not matched to a gene. Looked up from germline, CDR1 is KGHSH and CDR2 is LQKENI. CDR3 size: 15 residues. CDR3 sequence reads: CASSPDGQGYYEQYF. CDR3 sequence (DNA): TGTGCCAGCTCACCCGACGGACAGGGGTACTACGAGCAGTACTTC.

V gene TRBV6-1 combines with J gene TRBJ2-1; 12 bases fit TRBD2. Trimming cost V 0 bases and J 6 bases; bases outside gene matches: 9. Germline CDR1 MNHNS, CDR2 SASEGT. CDR3 length: 18 residues. The CDR3 sequence is CASSEASGTSGPFNEQFF. For the CDR3, the DNA is TGTGCCAGCAGTGAAGCGTCAGGGACTAGCGGGCCGTTCAATGAGCAGTTCTTC.

Here the CDR3 reads CASSMTELHSNQPQHF. CDR3 DNA: TGTGCCAGTAGTATGACGGAGCTACACAGCAATCAGCCCCAGCATTTT. This chain uses TRBV19 with TRBJ1-5; D gene unclear. Germline V CDR1 and CDR2: LNHDA, SQIVND (reference sequence). V shed 3 bases and J shed 1 base, with 13 bases lying between them. The CDR3 sequence is 16 residues long.

The chain combines TRBV6-4 with TRBJ2-5, with 9 bases matching TRBD2. This CDR3 is 13 amino acids long. Germline V gene sequence: CDR1 MRHNA, CDR2 SNTAGT. With V trimmed by 5 bases and J by 5 bases, 3 bases remained unmatched. The CDR3 region has the DNA TGTGCCAGCAGTTCCCTAGCGGGGGAGACCCAGTACTTC. This encodes CASSSLAGETQYF.

The rearrangement joins TRBV5-1 to TRBJ2-5, with D maybe TRBD1 (5 bases). Germline V gives CDR1 SGHRS, CDR2 YFSETQ. CDR3 length: 14 amino acids. The germline V and J ends were trimmed by 7 bases and 4 bases, with 17 bases remaining between them. DNA for the CDR3: TGCGCCAGCCAGCAGGGTTTCCGCCGAGAGACCCAGTACTTC. This codes for CASQQGFRRETQYF.

The gene calls are TRBV20-1 and TRBJ1-1; D is unresolved. The CDR3 extends over 11 amino acids. V gave up 5 bases and J gave up 4 bases, with 8 bases separating them. Looked up from germline, CDR1 is DFQATT and CDR2 is SNEGSKA (reference sequence). The CDR3, as DNA: TGCAGTGCTCCCCGCAGCACTGAAGCTTTCTTT. The encoded protein is CSAPRSTEAFF.

The chain combines TRBV2 with TRBJ1-4; weak D call: TRBD1 (6 bases). The CDR3 length is 12 residues. Germline V gene lookup returns CDR1 SNHLY and CDR2 FYNNEI. V shed 4 bases and J shed 10 bases, with 10 bases lying between them. Here the CDR3 DNA reads TGTGCCAGCAGTGGACAGGAACGAAAACTGTTTTTT. Encoded protein: CASSGQERKLFF.

This chain uses TRBV24-1 with TRBJ2-2; 10 bases match TRBD2. The CDR3 has 16 amino acids. V was clipped by 5 bases and J by 0 bases; unmatched bases: 2. Germline lookup yields CDR1 KGHDR and CDR2 SFDVKD. The CDR3 loop reads CATSGLAGANTGELFF. The CDR3 DNA follows: TGTGCCACCAGTGGTCTAGCGGGAGCGAACACCGGGGAGCTGTTTTTT.

This chain uses TRBV2 with TRBJ2-7; D remains ambiguous. The CDR3 covers 13 residues. V was pared by 8 bases and J by 3 bases, with 14 bases between. Germline loops: CDR1 SNHLY, CDR2 FYNNEI. The DNA of the CDR3 is TGTGCCAGCGGTCGGTGGGCCGTCTACGAGCAGTACTTC. Residues: CASGRWAVYEQYF.

This rearrangement joins TRBV10-3 to TRBJ1-2, with a possible D match to TRBD1 (6 bases). Germline CDR1 is ENHRY and CDR2 is SYGVKD. CDR3 length: 16 residues. Trimming took off 2 bases at V and 6 bases at J, with 19 bases between the two ends. The CDR3 here is CAISEPKGGSAHGYTF. The CDR3, as DNA: TGTGCCATCAGTGAGCCTAAGGGGGGGAGTGCACATGGCTACACCTTC.

CDR3 loop: CASTRGVGYNEQFF. In nucleotides, the CDR3 is TGTGCCAGCACCCGGGGTGTTGGTTACAATGAGCAGTTCTTC. The gene calls are TRBV5-8 and TRBJ2-1, with D possibly TRBD2 on 5 matching bases. There are 14 residues in the CDR3. The V gene lost 6 bases and the J gene lost 4 bases, with 14 bases spanning the gap. CDR1 is SGHTS and CDR2 is YDEGEE in the germline V gene.

The CDR3 here is CASSMDRDRLFGYTF. In DNA form, the CDR3 reads TGTGCCAGTAGTATGGATCGGGACAGATTGTTTGGCTACACCTTC. The genes are TRBV19 and TRBJ1-2; 7 nucleotides match TRBD1. The CDR3 loop spans 15 amino acids. Germline-derived CDR1 and CDR2 are LNHDA and SQIVND (reference sequence). J lost 7 bases, V lost 3 bases, and 11 bases had no gene match.

The chain joins TRBV6-2 or TRBV6-3 to TRBJ1-1, with TRBD1 matching 12 bases. The CDR3 has 15 amino acids. Per the germline V gene, CDR1 is MNHEY and CDR2 is SVGEGT. J was trimmed by 6 bases and V by 5 bases; bases with no gene match: 7. CDR3 protein: CASSGRDRGQSEAFF. As DNA, the CDR3 is TGTGCCAGCAGTGGGAGGGACAGGGGGCAATCTGAAGCTTTCTTT.

This clone was observed a single time. The CDR3 is CASSPRVLAIYEQYF. CDR3 sequence (DNA): TGTGCCAGCTCACCACGGGTACTAGCTATTTACGAGCAGTACTTC. The chain employs TRBV18 and TRBJ2-7, with a tentative D call TRBD2 (6 bases). The CDR3 loop spans 15 amino acids. The V end lost 1 base, the J end lost 4 bases, and 14 bases lay between the germline ends. The germline gives CDR1 KGHSH, CDR2 LQKENI.

The chain uses TRBV5-1 and TRBJ1-4; TRBD1 matches at 12 bases. This CDR3 contains 19 residues. Germline CDR1 and CDR2: SGHRS and YFSETQ. V lost 4 bases to trimming and J lost 2 bases; unmatched junction nucleotides: 12. This CDR3 reads CASSPLGTGGAPTNEKLFF. In DNA form, the CDR3 reads TGCGCCAGCAGCCCTCTAGGGACAGGGGGCGCCCCGACTAATGAAAAACTGTTTTTT.

The gene calls are TRBV7-2 and TRBJ2-3; possibly TRBD2 for D (5 bases). Trimming pared 4 bases from V and 0 bases from J, leaving 14 bases between. Per the germline V gene, CDR1 is SGHTA and CDR2 is FQGNSA. This CDR3 is 16 amino acids long. The CDR3 sequence is CASSSLDFPSTDTQYF. DNA of the CDR3: TGTGCCAGCAGCTCCCTGGACTTTCCAAGCACAGATACGCAGTATTTT.

This chain joins TRBV3-1 (or the pseudogene TRBV3-2) and TRBJ1-5; possibly TRBD1 for D (6 bases). V lost 4 bases and J 2 bases, leaving 9 bases between the germline ends. The CDR3 loop spans 14 amino acids. Germline V gene lookup returns CDR1 LGHDT and CDR2 YNNKEL (reference sequence). The DNA for the CDR3 is TGTGCCAGCAGCCCTAACAGGGGCAATCAGCCCCAGCATTTT. This encodes CASSPNRGNQPQHF.

V and J are TRBV7-8 and TRBJ1-5, with 9 bases identical to TRBD1. The ends lost 3 bases at V and 6 bases at J; junction bases unmatched: 9. The germline V gene encodes CDR1 SGHVS and CDR2 FQNEAQ. The CDR3 consists of 16 residues. The CDR3 coding sequence is TGTGCCAGCAGCTTCGCCCGGGACAGGGCAATTCAGCCCCAGCATTTT. As protein: CASSFARDRAIQPQHF. The complete variable domain, with remaining parts taken from reference TRBV7-8 and TRBJ1-5, reads GAGVSQSPRYKVAKRGQDVALRCDPISGHVSLFWYQQALGQGPEFLTYFQNEAQLDKSGLPSDRFFAERPEGSVSTLKIQRTQQEDSAVYLCASSFARDRAIQPQHFGDGTRLSIL.

The CDR3 nucleotides read TGTGCCAGCAGTGAAGCCGACCGGACAGGGAGCGATACGCAGTATTTT. This sequence encodes CASSEADRTGSDTQYF. This chain joins TRBV6-1 and TRBJ2-3; TRBD1 matches 8 bases. The CDR3 spans 16 residues. Germline lookup yields CDR1 MNHNS and CDR2 SASEGT. V was clipped by 0 bases and J by 6 bases; unmatched bases: 8.

The chain carries TRBV10-1 and TRBJ2-5; 13 bases align to TRBD2. Trimming took 10 bases from V and 0 from J; bases not matched to a gene: 8. The CDR3 spans 16 residues. Germline CDR1 reads WNHNN; CDR2 reads SYGVQD (reference sequence). DNA of the CDR3: TGCGCCACTCCGAAGGGGACTAGCGGGAACCAAGAGACCCAGTACTTC. Encoded protein: CATPKGTSGNQETQYF.

This chain's CDR3 is CASTPNSGSPLHF. The CDR3 region has the DNA TGTGCCAGCACTCCAAATAGTGGTTCACCCCTCCACTTT. The rearrangement uses TRBV27 and TRBJ1-6, with D hard to call. This CDR3 contains 13 residues. V lost 7 bases, J lost 9 bases, and 13 bases lay in between. Germline V gene lookup returns CDR1 MNHEY and CDR2 SMNVEV (reference sequence).